This T cell receptor (beta chain) was sequenced in a study of monozygotic twins with inflammatory bowel disease. This CDR3 spans 15 amino acids. Germline V gene data show CDR1 as SGHKS and CDR2 as YYEKEE (reference sequence). Blood, about 2.6 ml, was drawn per donor. Overall study results and limits: Twin pairs that were concordant did not differ from discordant pairs in repertoire similarity, possibly from limited power. Compared with healthy twins, IBD patients shared fewer clonotypes with others, especially with disease activity.

To note about this clonotype: Antigen specificity is unknown.

TCRdb reprocessed the 5' RACE reads and keeps a single row for each CDR3 protein, giving no DNA. The specimen's table records fewer than 200,000 distinct CDR3 sequences. The sequenced material came from blood. The receptor was isolated from a human donor with ulcerative colitis or Crohn's disease, or a healthy co-twin of an affected twin (not recorded which). The rearrangement uses TRBV5-5 and TRBJ1-1. The CDR3 here is CASSLKSVGSAEAFF.